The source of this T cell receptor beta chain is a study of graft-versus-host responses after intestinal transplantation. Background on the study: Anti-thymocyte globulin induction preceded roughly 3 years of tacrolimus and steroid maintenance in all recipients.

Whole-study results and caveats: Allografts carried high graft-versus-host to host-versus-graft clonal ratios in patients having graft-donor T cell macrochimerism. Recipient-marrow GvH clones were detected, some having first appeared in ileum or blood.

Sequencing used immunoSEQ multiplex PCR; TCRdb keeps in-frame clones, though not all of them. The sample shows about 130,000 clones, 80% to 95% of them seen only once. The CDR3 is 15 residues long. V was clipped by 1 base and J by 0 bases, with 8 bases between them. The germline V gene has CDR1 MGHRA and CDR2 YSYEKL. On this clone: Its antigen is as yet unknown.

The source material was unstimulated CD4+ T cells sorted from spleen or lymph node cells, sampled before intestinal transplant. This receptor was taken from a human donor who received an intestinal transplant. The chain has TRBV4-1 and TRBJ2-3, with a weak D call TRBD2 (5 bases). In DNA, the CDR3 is TGCGCCAGCAGCCAAGTTGGCGGGAGCACAGATACGCAGTATTTT. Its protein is CASSQVGGSTDTQYF.